This paragraph reports one T cell receptor (beta chain). This specimen belongs to a study of T cells in Graves' hyperthyroidism and ophthalmopathy. Study as a whole: Peripheral blood was acquired at first diagnosis, ahead of any therapy whatsoever.

CDR1 is GTSNPN and CDR2 is SVGIG in the germline V gene (reference sequence). V lost 4 bases and J 5 bases, leaving 8 bases between the germline ends. The CDR3 runs 11 residues. The investigators amplified TCR beta CDR3 regions from RNA transcripts. First-round RT-PCR of the TCR CDR3 relied on the HTBI primer set. From the multiplex PCR reads, TCRdb called clonotypes with MiXCR, one entry per CDR3 protein. The table has hundreds of thousands of distinct CDR3 sequences, roughly 15% seen once. Uncontrolled infection, other autoimmune disease, pregnancy or lactation excluded patients. Cells are PBMCs isolated from more than 8.5 ml of fresh blood.

The chain is built from TRBV30 and TRBJ1-1, with a possible D match to TRBD1 (5 bases). This sequence was found in a man between 18 and 29 years old with Graves' ophthalmopathy. The sequenced sample consisted of blood. The CDR3 here is CAWKRGTEAFF. DNA for the CDR3: TGTGCCTGGAAGAGGGGTACTGAAGCTTTCTTT.